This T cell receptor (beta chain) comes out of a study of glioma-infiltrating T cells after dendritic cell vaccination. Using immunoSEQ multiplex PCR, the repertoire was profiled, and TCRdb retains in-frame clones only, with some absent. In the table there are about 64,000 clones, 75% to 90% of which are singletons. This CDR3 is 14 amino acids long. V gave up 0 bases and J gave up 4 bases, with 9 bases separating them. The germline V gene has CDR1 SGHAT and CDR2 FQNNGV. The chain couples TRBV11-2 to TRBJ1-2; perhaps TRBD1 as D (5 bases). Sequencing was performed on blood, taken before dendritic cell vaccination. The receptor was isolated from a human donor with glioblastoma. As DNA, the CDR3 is TGTGCCAGCAGCTTAGACAGGGTCGCCTATGGCTACACCTTC. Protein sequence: CASSLDRVAYGYTF.